This T cell receptor beta chain was sequenced in a study of STAT3 mutations in large granular lymphocyte leukemia. The overall study: Roughly half the longitudinally sequenced T-LGLL patients had canonical STAT3 mutations. General study points: Clonal expansion was inferred from samples taken at other timepoints. At least one immunodominant TCR beta clonotype appeared in every T-cell large granular lymphocyte leukemia patient.

Comment on this clone: The antigen is undetermined.

The repertoire was sequenced with immunoSEQ multiplex PCR; TCRdb's copy has only in-frame clones and lacks some. Altogether about 15,000 clones are present, roughly 81% being singletons, with the ten largest covering around 9.4%. Source material: peripheral blood mononuclear cells. The receptor was derived from a man aged 50-59 years with T-cell large granular lymphocyte leukemia. Some clones in this sample may be carry-over from other donors' samples.

The CDR3 DNA sequence: TGTGCCAGCAGCCGGGGGCGACTAGCGGGTTACGAGCAGTACTTC. It is translated as CASSRGRLAGYEQYF. This chain links TRBV4-2 with TRBJ2-7; TRBD2 agrees at 10 bases. The length of the CDR3 is 15 residues. Germline V gives CDR1 LGHNA, CDR2 YNFKEQ. The J segment lost 4 bases and the V segment lost 4 bases, leaving 7 bases of the junction unmatched.